This TCR beta chain is from a study of radiation and T cells in renal cell carcinoma. Study-level results: Top tumor clonotypes rose in blood 2 weeks post-radiation, then contracted. Pretreatment tumor biopsies were lacking, so baseline clonotypes are unknown.

This sample's time point: blood 4 weeks post-SBRT, at nephrectomy. Treatment of the sample: 15 Gy SBRT to primary tumor, nephrectomy 4 weeks later. Nephrectomy followed 15 Gy stereotactic body radiation by 4 weeks. Serial blood draws occurred at baseline and 2 and 4 weeks post-SBRT. The protocol was immunoSEQ multiplex PCR, while the TCRdb copy is restricted to in-frame clones and leaves out a portion. The sample includes approximately 92,000 clones, approximately 80% of them seen just once. Germline V lookup: CDR1 SEHNR, CDR2 FQNEAQ (reference sequence). This CDR3 region has 10 residues. V shed 10 bases and J shed 3 bases, with 7 bases lying between them. A remark on this clone: No antigen is known for it.

This specimen consisted of blood, obtained from a patient whose treatment included radiotherapy and nephrectomy. V usage is TRBV7-9 and J usage is TRBJ2-7; D is unclear. This clonotype was obtained from a man between 45 and 60 years old with renal cell carcinoma. The DNA for the CDR3 is TGTGCCACAGGAAACTACGAGCAGTACTTC. Translating gives CATGNYEQYF.